These 3 T cell receptor beta chains share one sample of origin, sequenced in a study of beta chain features in type 1 diabetes. Sequenced material consisted of expressed TCRB transcripts (all of the isolated RNA was reverse transcribed). Sequenced by immunoSEQ multiplex PCR; TCRdb stores in-frame clones only, minus some. The sample lists 350,000 to 450,000 clones, around 15% occurring once. The sequenced sample consisted of naive CD4+ T cells from blood. The receptor set was obtained from a woman aged 18-30 years in good health.

The V gene is TRBV5-1, the J gene TRBJ2-1, with D perhaps TRBD1 (6 bases). Trimming removed 4 bases from V and 3 bases from J, with 14 bases in between. Germline assignment: CDR1 SGHRS and CDR2 YFSETQ. There are 15 residues in the CDR3. CDR3 coding DNA: TGCGCCAGCAGCAGGGGGACGGGCGACTACAATGAGCAGTTCTTC. Its protein is CASSRGTGDYNEQFF.

The chain is built from TRBV18 and TRBJ1-2; 8 nucleotides match TRBD1. Germline-derived CDR1 and CDR2 are KGHSH and LQKENI. J was trimmed by 1 base and V by 4 bases; bases with no gene match: 17. The CDR3 is 19 residues long. CDR3 in amino acids: CASSRVSPTGGRVNYGYTF. The DNA for the CDR3 is TGTGCCAGCTCACGAGTCTCGCCTACAGGGGGAAGGGTTAACTATGGCTACACCTTC.

This clone was observed a few times. This sequence joins TRBV30 and TRBJ2-7; 8 bases map to TRBD1. V trimming: 0 bases; J trimming: 7 bases; junction bases outside the gene matches: 11. This CDR3 spans 15 amino acids. Per germline, CDR1 GTSNPN and CDR2 SVGIG (reference sequence). The CDR3 here is CAWSVGDRMSREQYF. In nucleotides, the CDR3 is TGTGCCTGGAGTGTTGGGGACAGGATGAGTAGAGAGCAGTACTTC. The full variable domain, its missing parts supplied by reference TRBV30 and TRBJ2-7, is SQTIHQWPATLVQPVGSPLSLECTVEGTSNPNLYWYRQAAGRGLQLLFYSVGIGQISSEVPQNLSASRPQDRQFILSSKKLLLSDSGFYLCAWSVGDRMSREQYFGPGTRLTVT.